This T cell receptor beta chain stems from a study of blood T cell repertoires in COVID-19. About the research overall: Samples came from the United States, Italy and Spain, spanning acute and convalescent COVID-19. Sources were T cells, B-cell-depleted T cells, or PBMCs; the material itself was cDNA or gDNA.

Original methodology: Reference gene primer amplification gave nucleated cell count estimates. Profiled with immunoSEQ multiplex PCR; TCRdb holds only in-frame clones, not every one. The V and J calls and the clone size are those of that table, but D and trimming were determined from the DNA. The table shows about 220,000 clones, with 83% occurring only once. The germline V gene has CDR1 GTSNPN and CDR2 SVGIG (reference sequence). Trimming cost V 3 bases and J 2 bases; bases outside gene matches: 6. The CDR3 runs to 14 residues. V usage is TRBV30 and J usage is TRBJ2-5; TRBD1 matches 7 bases. The source is a woman in her thirties or forties with active or convalescent COVID-19. The sequenced sample consisted of peripheral blood. The CDR3 nucleotides are TGTGCCTGGAGGGAGACGGGACAGCAAGAGACCCAGTACTTC. Amino acids: CAWRETGQQETQYF.